This T cell receptor beta chain originates from a study of blood T cell repertoires in COVID-19. Study details: Some COVID-19 samples were acute and others convalescent; all came from the United States, Italy and Spain. T cells, B-cell-depleted T cells, or PBMCs supplied cDNA or gDNA.

Original processing methods: Using reference gene primer amplification, nucleated cell counts were estimated. Using immunoSEQ multiplex PCR, the repertoire was profiled, and TCRdb retains in-frame clones only, with some absent. V and J calls and clone size are as listed in that table; D and trimming were resolved from the DNA. The data show fewer than 90,000 clones, with 60% to 80% seen just once and approximately 4.6% held by the top ten. Germline V gene lookup returns CDR1 MNHEY and CDR2 SMNVEV (reference sequence). The CDR3 contains 16 residues. V lost 6 bases and J 3 bases, leaving 21 bases between the germline ends. Ten or more counts support this clone.

Sequencing used peripheral blood. This sequence originates from a woman in her 50s with acute or convalescent COVID-19. The chain couples TRBV27 to TRBJ2-7; D is possibly TRBD2 (6 bases). CDR3: CASSPLHQGGFYEQYF. The CDR3 region has the DNA TGTGCCAGCAGCCCGTTACACCAGGGAGGTTTCTACGAGCAGTACTTC.